This T cell receptor (beta chain) was sequenced for a study of blood T cell repertoires in COVID-19 (TCRdb year 2020). About the study as a whole: Samples covering the acute and convalescent phases of COVID-19 were provided by collaborators in the United States, Italy and Spain. The dataset comprised deeply sampled blood TCRbeta repertoires from subjects exposed to, actively infected with, or recovered from COVID-19. The repertoires were released in a freely available public database intended as a resource for research on the immune response to SARS-CoV-2. The prospective study material was composed of cDNA or gDNA derived from T cells, B-cell-depleted T cells, or PBMCs. Sample metadata almost always included a de-identified subject ID, COVID-19 status, age in years and sex. The samples were drawn from two sources: the first 160 participants of the ongoing ImmuneRACE study, and 1,254 subjects contributed by 6 global collaborators. Where available, HLA class I and class II types were obtained from metadata supplied by the sample provider rather than from assay-based typing.

The germline V gene gives CDR1 as SGHNT and CDR2 as YENEEA. The CDR3 holds 13 amino acids from the cysteine to the phenylalanine. This entry keeps only the CDR3 DNA: 39 bases, framed from base 1. Trimming at the junction amounts to 5 bases on V and 2 bases on J, and the germline ends lie 8 bases apart. Collaborating institutions collected whole blood in K2EDTA tubes following their own protocols. For TCRbeta analysis, collaborator samples were shipped as frozen whole blood, as isolated PBMCs, or as DNA extracted from either sample type. In its sample, this clone was seen a few times. The antigen this receptor binds is unknown. Base quality data are lacking; no much larger clone is found one base away. TCRbeta CDR3 regions were amplified from genomic DNA using the immunoSEQ Assay, a bias-controlled multiplex PCR. Per the source publication's procedure: Nucleated cell counts per sample were estimated from amplification of reference gene primers within the assay. Sequence reads were collapsed and filtered to measure the absolute abundance of every unique TCRbeta CDR3 rearrangement. For each sample, productive Simpson clonality was calculated as the square root of Simpson's diversity index over productive rearrangements. TCRdb holds this immuneACCESS table with in-frame rearrangements only. Some clones are missing; in checked studies, unresolved V genes explain under half, and the rest has no known cause. The D gene and trimming were derived from the DNA, and the V and J assignments and clone size from that table. Across this sample there are under 150,000 clones, with roughly 85% seen only once. Jointly, the top ten make up roughly 3.6% of the sample.

Points the paper makes about the study in general: The quantity of clinical and demographic metadata differed by source and by participant and was supplied without curation.

In this chain, TRBV11-3 is recombined with TRBJ2-3; the D region possibly corresponds to TRBD1 (5 bases align). Sequences were obtained from peripheral blood. The sequence came from a man aged 60 to 75 with acute or convalescent COVID-19. The nucleotides read TGTGCCAGCAGCCTCAGGGTCACAGATACGCAGTATTTT. This encodes CASSLRVTDTQYF. Reference TRBV11-3 and TRBJ2-3 proteins supply the regions before and after the CDR3; the full variable domain is: EAGVVQSPRYKIIEKKQPVAFWCNPISGHNTLYWYLQNLGQGPELLIRYENEEAVDDSQLPKDRFSAERLKGVDSTLKIQPAELGDSAVYLCASSLRVTDTQYFGPGTRLTVL.